This T cell receptor beta chain came from a study of blood T cells in healthy people across ages. Per germline, CDR1 DFQATT and CDR2 SNEGSKA (reference sequence). The CDR3 loop spans 15 amino acids. PCR was performed a second time for 7 to 11 cycles using a sample-barcoded 5' primer and a J-beta primer mix. TCRdb re-called the 5' RACE reads through MiXCR, storing one row per CDR3 protein. The top ten hold 22% of the sample, which has almost 800,000 distinct CDR3 sequences, roughly 64% seen once. This receptor was identified in a man between 25 and 39 years old in good health. The rearrangement uses TRBV20-1 and TRBJ2-1, with D possibly matching TRBD1 (5 bases). TRBJ2-7 explains the end of the DNA better; the J call may be wrong. Sample: blood. The CDR3 protein is CSADGWGLLYNEQYF. The CDR3, as DNA: TGCAGTGCAGACGGTTGGGGCCTCCTTTACAATGAGCAGTACTTC.